The sequence of this T cell receptor beta chain was determined in a study of beta chain features in type 1 diabetes. Trimming pared 5 bases from V and 6 bases from J, leaving 11 bases between. The CDR3 consists of 13 residues. Germline CDR1 reads LNHDA; CDR2 reads SQIVND (reference sequence). TCRB transcripts that were expressed got sequenced, as all of the isolated RNA had been reverse transcribed. Profiled with immunoSEQ multiplex PCR; TCRdb holds only in-frame clones, not every one. The table records over 40,000 clones, roughly 70% of them present only once. With respect to this clone: The antigen remains undetermined.

Whole-study findings and limits: Type 1 diabetes patients had moderately but significantly shorter TCRB CDR3s in all four CD4+ subsets.

The chain has TRBV19 and TRBJ1-5; D unclear. The material sequenced was Tregs from blood. This sequence originates from a woman between 18 and 30 years old with type 1 diabetes. The CDR3 sequence: CASSSLPGQPQHF. DNA of the CDR3: TGTGCCAGTAGTTCTCTACCGGGTCAGCCCCAGCATTTT.